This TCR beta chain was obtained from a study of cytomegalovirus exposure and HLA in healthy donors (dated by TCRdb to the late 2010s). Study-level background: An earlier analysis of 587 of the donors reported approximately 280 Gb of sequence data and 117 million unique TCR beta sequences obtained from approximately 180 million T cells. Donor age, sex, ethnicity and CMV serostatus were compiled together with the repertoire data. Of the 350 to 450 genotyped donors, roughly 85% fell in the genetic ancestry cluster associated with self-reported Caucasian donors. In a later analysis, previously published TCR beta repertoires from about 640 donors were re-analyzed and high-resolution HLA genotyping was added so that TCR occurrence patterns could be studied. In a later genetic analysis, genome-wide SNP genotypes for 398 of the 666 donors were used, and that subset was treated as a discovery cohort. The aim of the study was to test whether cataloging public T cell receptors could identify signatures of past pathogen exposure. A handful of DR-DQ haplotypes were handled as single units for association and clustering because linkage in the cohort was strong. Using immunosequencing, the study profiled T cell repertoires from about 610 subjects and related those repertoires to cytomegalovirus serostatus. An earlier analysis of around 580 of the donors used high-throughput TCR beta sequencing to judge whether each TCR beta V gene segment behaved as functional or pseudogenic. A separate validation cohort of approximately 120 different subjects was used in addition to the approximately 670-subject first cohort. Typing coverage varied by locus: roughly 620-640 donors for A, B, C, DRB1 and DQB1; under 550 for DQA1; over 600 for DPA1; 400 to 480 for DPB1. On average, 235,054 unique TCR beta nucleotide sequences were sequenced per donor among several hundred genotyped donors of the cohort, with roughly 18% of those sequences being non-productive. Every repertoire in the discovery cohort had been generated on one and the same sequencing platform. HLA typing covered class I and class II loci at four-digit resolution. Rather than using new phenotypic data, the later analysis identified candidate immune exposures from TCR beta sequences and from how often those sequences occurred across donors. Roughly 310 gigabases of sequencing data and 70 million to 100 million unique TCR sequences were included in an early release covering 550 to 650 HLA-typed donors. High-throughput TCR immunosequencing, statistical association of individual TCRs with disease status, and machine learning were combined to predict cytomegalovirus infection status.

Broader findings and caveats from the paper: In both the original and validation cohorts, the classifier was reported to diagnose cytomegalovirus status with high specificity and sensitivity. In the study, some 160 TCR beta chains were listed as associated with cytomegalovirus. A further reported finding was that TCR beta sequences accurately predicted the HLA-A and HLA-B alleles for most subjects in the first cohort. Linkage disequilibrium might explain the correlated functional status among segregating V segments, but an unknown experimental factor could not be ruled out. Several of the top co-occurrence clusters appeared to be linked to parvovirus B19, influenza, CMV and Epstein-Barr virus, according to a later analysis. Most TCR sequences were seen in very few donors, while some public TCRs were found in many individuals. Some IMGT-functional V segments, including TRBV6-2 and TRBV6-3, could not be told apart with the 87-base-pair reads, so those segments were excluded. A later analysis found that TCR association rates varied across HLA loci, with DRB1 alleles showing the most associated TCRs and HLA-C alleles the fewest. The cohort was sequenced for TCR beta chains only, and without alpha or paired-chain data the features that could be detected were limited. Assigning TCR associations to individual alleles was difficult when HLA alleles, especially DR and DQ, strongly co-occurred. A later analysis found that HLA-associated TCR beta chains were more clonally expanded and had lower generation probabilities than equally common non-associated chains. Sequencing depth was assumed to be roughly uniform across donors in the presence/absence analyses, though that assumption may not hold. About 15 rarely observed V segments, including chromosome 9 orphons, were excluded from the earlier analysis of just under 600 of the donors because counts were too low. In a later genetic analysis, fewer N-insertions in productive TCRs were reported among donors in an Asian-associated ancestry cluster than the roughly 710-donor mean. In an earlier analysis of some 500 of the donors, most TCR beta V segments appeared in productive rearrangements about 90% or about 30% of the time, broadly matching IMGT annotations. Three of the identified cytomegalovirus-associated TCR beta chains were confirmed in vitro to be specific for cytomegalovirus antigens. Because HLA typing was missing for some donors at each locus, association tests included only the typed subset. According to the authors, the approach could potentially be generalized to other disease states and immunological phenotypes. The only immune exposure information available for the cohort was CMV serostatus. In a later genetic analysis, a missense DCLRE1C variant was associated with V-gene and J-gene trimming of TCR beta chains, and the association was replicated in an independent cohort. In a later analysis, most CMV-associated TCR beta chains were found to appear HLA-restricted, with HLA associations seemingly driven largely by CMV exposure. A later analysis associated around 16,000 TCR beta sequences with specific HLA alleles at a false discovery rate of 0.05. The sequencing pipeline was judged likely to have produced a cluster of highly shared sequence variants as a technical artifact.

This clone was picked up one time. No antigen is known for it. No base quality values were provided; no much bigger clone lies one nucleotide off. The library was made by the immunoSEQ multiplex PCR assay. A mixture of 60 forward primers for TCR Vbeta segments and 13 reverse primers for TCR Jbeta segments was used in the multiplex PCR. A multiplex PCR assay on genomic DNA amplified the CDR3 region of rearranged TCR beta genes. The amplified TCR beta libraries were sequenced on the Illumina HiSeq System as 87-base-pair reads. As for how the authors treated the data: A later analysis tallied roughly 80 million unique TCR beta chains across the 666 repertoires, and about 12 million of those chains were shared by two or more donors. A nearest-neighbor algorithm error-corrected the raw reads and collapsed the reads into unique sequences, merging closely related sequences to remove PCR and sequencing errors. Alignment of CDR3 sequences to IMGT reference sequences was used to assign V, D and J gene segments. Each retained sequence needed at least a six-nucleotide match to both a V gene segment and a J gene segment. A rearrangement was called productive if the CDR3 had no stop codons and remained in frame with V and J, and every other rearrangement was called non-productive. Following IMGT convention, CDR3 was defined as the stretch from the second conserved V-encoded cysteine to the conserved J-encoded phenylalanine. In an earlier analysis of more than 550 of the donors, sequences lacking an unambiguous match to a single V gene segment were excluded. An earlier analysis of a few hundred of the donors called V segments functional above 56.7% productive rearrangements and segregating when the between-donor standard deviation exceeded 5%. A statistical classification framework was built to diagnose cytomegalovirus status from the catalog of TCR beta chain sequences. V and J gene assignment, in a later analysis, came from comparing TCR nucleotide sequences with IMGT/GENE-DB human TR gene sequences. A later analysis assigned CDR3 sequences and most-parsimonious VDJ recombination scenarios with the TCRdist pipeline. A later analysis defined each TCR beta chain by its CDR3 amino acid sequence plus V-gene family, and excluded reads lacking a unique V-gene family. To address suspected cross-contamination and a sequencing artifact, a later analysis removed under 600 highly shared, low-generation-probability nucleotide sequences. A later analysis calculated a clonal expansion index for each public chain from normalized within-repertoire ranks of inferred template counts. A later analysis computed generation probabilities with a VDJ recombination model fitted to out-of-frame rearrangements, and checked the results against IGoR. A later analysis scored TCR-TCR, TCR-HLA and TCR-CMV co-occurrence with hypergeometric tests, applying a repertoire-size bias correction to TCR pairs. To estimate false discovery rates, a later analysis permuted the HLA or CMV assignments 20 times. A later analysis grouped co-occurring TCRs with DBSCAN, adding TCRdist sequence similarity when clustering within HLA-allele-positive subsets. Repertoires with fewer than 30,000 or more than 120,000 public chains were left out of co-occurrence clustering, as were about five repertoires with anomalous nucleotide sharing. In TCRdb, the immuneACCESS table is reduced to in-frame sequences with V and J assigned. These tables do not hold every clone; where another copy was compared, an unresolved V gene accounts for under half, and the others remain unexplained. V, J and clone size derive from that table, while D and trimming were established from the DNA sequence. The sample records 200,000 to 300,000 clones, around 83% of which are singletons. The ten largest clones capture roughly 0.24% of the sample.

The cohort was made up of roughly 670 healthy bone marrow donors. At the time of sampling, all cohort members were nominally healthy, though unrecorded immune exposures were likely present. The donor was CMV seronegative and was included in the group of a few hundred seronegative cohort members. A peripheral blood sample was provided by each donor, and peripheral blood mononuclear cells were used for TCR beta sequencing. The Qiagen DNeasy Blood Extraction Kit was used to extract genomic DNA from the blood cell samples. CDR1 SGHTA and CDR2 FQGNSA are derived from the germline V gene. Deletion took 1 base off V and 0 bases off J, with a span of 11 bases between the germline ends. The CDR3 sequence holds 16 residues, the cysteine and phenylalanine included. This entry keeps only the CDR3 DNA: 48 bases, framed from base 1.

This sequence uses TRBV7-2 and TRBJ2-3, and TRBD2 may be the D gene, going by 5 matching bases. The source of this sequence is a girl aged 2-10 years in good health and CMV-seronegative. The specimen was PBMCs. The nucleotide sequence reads TGTGCCAGCAGCTTAGATCTAGCCCCTAGCACAGATACGCAGTATTTT. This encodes CASSLDLAPSTDTQYF. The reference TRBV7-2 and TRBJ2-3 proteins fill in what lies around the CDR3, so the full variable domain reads GAGVSQSPSNKVTEKGKDVELRCDPISGHTALYWYRQSLGQGLEFLIYFQGNSAPDKSGLPSDRFSAERTGGSVSTLTIQRTQQEDSAVYLCASSLDLAPSTDTQYFGPGTRLTVL.